The clone carrying this T cell receptor (beta chain) was picked up many times. The antigen remains unidentified. Study-wide results and caveats: Tumor-infiltrating Treg TCR alpha and beta sequences overlapped most with tumor naive CD4+ T cells, then blood naive.

The germline V gene has CDR1 SGDLS and CDR2 YYNGEE. CDR3 length equals 14 residues. Trimming stripped 4 bases from V and 0 bases from J, with 11 bases between. Tregs were sorted as CD4+CD25+CD127-/low cells. Using its own MiXCR run on the 5' RACE reads, TCRdb lists one record per CDR3 protein. The sample yields 35,000 to 45,000 distinct CDR3 sequences, approximately 23% seen once. The rearrangement joins TRBV9 to TRBJ2-7; the D call may be TRBD1 or TRBD2 (5 bases each). The sequence was collected from a female donor with breast cancer. The sequencing sample was made of Tregs sorted from a lymph node. The CDR3 loop is CASSSRDGSYEQYF. CDR3 bases: TGTGCCAGCAGCTCCCGGGACGGCTCCTACGAGCAGTACTTC.